Sequencing of this TCR beta chain was carried out in a study of control samples from healthy donors and cancer patients (dated by TCRdb to about 2020). This clone was seen just once. No antigen is known for it. Base qualities are not recorded, but no much larger clone differs from it by a single base. Libraries were made using the immunoSEQ multiplex PCR assay. TCRdb took over this immuneACCESS table, retaining in-frame rearrangements with V and J assigned. Such tables are incomplete; in checked studies, under half of the missing clones stem from an unresolved V gene, and the remainder is unexplained. The sample table lists about 86,000 clones, approximately 95% of them with a count of one. The ten largest make up approximately 1.5% of the sample. The CDR3, cysteine through phenylalanine, is 15 amino acids long. Just CDR3 DNA is preserved here, 45 bases in frame from base 1. V gives up 6 bases and J gives up 6 bases, and the segment between their germline ends measures 20 bases. The germline V gene (reference sequence) provides CDR1 LNHDA and CDR2 SQIVND.

What was sequenced was blood. The chain was built from TRBV19 and TRBJ1-1, and possibly TRBD1, on 6 matching bases. This clonotype was obtained from a woman aged 25-40 years in good health. The DNA reads as follows: TGTGCCAGTAGCCCCGGGGAAGGGGGATTCGCTGAAGCTTTCTTT. Translation gives CASSPGEGGFAEAFF.